Sequencing of this T cell receptor beta chain was carried out in a study of OX40 agonist ivuxolimab in advanced cancers. Study results and caveats: Low normalized T-cell clonal expansion also characterized some of the nonresponders.

TCRdb's copy holds only in-frame clones and misses some; the assay was immunoSEQ multiplex PCR. The table includes some 43,000 clones, 75% to 90% detected once. Drawing of blood for sampling happened at baseline, at cycle 4 day 1, and at cycle 7 day 1. CDR1 and CDR2 from the germline V gene are SEHNR and FQNEAQ (reference sequence). The CDR3 sequence is 12 residues long. Trimming took 5 bases from V and 6 from J, leaving 8 bases between them. On this clone itself: The antigen remains unidentified.

The V and J genes are TRBV7-9 and TRBJ2-1, with a weak D call TRBD1 (6 bases). This TCR derives from an adult with an advanced solid tumor such as melanoma, head and neck, liver or kidney cancer. The material was CD4+ or CD8+ T cells sorted from blood, obtained in a trial of the OX40 agonist ivuxolimab. The CDR3 nucleotides are TGTGCCAGCAGCGGGGGCGGCAATGAGCAGTTCTTC. It encodes CASSGGGNEQFF.